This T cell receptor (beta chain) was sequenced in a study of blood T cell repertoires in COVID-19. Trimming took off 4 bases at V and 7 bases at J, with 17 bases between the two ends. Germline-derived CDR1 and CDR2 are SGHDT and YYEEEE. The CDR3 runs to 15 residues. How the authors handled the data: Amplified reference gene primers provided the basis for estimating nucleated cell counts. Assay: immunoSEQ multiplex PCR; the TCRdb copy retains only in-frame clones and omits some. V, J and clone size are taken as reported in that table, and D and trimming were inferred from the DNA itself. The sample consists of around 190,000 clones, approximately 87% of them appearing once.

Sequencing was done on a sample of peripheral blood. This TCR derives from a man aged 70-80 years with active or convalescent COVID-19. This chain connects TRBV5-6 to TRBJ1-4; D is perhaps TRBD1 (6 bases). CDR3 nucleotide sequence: TGTGCCAGCAGCGCGACAGGTGAAATTGGTGAAAAACTGTTTTTT. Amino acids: CASSATGEIGEKLFF.